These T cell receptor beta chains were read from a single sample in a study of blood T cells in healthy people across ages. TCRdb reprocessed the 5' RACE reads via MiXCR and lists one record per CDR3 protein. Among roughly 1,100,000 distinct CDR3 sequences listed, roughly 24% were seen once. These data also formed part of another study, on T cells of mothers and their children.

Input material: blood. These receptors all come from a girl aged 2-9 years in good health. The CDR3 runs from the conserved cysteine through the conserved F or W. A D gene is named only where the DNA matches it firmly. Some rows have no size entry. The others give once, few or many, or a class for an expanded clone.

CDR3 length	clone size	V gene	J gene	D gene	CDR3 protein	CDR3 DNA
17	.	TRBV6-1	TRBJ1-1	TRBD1	CASSEALGTGVSTEAFF	TGTGCCAGCAGTGAAGCGCTGGGTACAGGGGTGAGCACTGAAGCTTTCTTT
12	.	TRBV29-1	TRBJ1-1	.	CSAAGGYTEAFF	TGCAGCGCCGCGGGGGGGTACACTGAAGCTTTCTTT
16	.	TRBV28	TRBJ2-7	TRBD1	CASSPRGQGASYEQYF	TGTGCCAGCAGTCCCAGGGGGCAGGGGGCTTCATACGAGCAGTACTTC
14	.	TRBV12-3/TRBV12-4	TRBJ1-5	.	CASSLEAAWQPQHF	TGTGCCAGCAGTTTAGAGGCCGCTTGGCAGCCCCAGCATTTT
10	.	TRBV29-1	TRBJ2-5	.	CSVFEETQYF	TGCAGCGTCTTTGAAGAGACCCAGTACTTC
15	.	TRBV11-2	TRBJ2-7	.	CASSEWAGATYEQYF	TGTGCCAGCAGCGAGTGGGCAGGGGCTACCTACGAGCAGTACTTC
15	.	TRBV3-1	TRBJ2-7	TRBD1	CASSQAGGGFYEQYF	TGTGCCAGCAGCCAAGCAGGGGGCGGATTCTACGAGCAGTACTTC
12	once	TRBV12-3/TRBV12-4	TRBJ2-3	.	CASSFSADVQYF	TGTGCCAGCAGCTTCAGCGCAGATGTGCAGTATTTT
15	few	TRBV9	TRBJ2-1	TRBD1	CASSAAGTAYNEQFF	TGTGCCAGCAGCGCGGCCGGGACAGCCTACAATGAGCAGTTCTTC
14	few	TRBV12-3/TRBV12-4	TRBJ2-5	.	CASKNPTSGETQYF	TGTGCCAGCAAAAATCCTACTAGTGGGGAGACCCAGTACTTC
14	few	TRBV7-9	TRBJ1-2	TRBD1	CASRQSGTGEDLTF	TGTGCCAGCAGACAATCCGGGACAGGGGAGGATCTCACCTTC
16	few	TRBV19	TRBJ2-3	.	CASSISPGVAADTQYF	TGTGCCAGTAGTATATCCCCCGGGGTGGCCGCGGATACGCAGTATTTT
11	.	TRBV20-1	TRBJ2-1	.	CSARSSAEQFF	TGCAGTGCTAGATCCAGCGCTGAGCAGTTCTTC
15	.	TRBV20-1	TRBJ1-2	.	CSAKGGGNFMLGYTF	TGCAGTGCTAAGGGGGGGGGGAATTTTATGCTGGGCTACACCTTC
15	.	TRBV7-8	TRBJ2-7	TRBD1	CASSDGQGISYEQYF	TGTGCCAGCAGCGACGGACAGGGCATCTCCTACGAGCAGTACTTC
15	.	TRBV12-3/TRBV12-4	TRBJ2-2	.	CASSFWGALTGELFF	TGTGCCAGCAGTTTTTGGGGGGCTCTGACCGGGGAGCTGTTTTTT
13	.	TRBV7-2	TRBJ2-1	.	CASREDGYNEQFF	TGTGCCAGCAGAGAGGACGGATACAATGAGCAGTTCTTC
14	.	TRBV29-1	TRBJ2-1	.	CGVETRDGEYEQFF	TGCGGCGTTGAAACCCGGGACGGGGAGTATGAGCAGTTCTTC
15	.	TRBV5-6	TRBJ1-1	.	CASSPGRTTNTEASF	TGTGCCAGCAGCCCGGGACGTACGACGAACACTGAAGCTTCCTTT
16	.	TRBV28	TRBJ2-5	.	CASSPAPDPRTETQYF	TGTGCCAGCAGTCCAGCTCCGGACCCCCGAACCGAGACCCAGTACTTC
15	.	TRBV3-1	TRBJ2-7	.	CASSQDTGGHREQYF	TGTGCCAGCAGCCAAGATACGGGGGGCCACCGCGAGCAGTACTTC
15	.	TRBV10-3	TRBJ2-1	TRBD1	CAISERDRDYNEQFF	TGTGCCATCAGTGAGAGGGACAGGGATTACAATGAGCAGTTCTTC
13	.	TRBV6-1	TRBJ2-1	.	CASSEEVVTRRFF	TGTGCCAGCAGTGAAGAAGTGGTGACAAGGCGGTTCTTC
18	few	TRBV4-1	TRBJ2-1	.	CASSQDRGRRIADNEQFF	TGCGCCAGCAGCCAAGACAGGGGACGCCGGATAGCGGACAATGAGCAGTTCTTC
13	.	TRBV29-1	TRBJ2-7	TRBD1	CSVEGDSTYEQYF	TGCAGCGTTGAGGGGGACAGCACCTACGAGCAGTACTTC